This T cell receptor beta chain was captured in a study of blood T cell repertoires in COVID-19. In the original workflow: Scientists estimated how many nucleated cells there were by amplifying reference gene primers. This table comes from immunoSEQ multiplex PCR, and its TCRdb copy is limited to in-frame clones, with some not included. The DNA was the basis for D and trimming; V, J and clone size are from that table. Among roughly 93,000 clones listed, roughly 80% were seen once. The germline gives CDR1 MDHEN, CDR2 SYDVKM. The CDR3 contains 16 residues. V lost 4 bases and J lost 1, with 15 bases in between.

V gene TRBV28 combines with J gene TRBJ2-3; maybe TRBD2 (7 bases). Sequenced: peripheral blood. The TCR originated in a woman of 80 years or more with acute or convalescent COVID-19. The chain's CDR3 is CASSSPGGLRTDTQYF. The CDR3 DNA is TGTGCCAGCAGTTCCCCCGGGGGGCTGCGCACAGATACGCAGTATTTT.